Listed below are T cell receptor beta chains from one sample, sequenced in a study of human T cells and chemical hapten exposure. TCRdb passed the RACE reads through MiXCR, listing each CDR3 protein once. The table includes about 120,000 distinct CDR3 sequences, around 15% detected once. Material: whole blood, obtained in connection with sensitization to the hapten diphenylcyclopropenone (DPC). These receptors were taken from a man between 18 and 35 years old with alopecia areata. Some clones in this sample may be carry-over from other donors' samples. CDR3s include the opening cysteine and the closing phenylalanine or tryptophan. Each record gives: V gene, D gene, clone size, J gene, CDR3 protein, CDR3 DNA. D genes are given only for firm matches. The size entry is marked missing in some rows and otherwise reads once, few, many or a size class.

v_gene: TRBV7-6; d_gene: .; abundance: .; j_gene: TRBJ2-1; CDR3aa: CASSFGQGRLNEQFF; CDR3nt: TGTGCCAGCAGCTTCGGGCAGGGTAGGCTGAATGAGCAGTTCTTC
v_gene: TRBV6-5; d_gene: .; abundance: .; j_gene: TRBJ2-5; CDR3aa: CASSYTPGETQYF; CDR3nt: TGTGCCAGCAGTTATACTCCGGGAGAGACCCAGTACTTC
v_gene: TRBV12-3/TRBV12-4; d_gene: .; abundance: few; j_gene: TRBJ2-6; CDR3aa: CASSQQGMSGANVLTF; CDR3nt: TGTGCCAGCAGCCAACAGGGCATGTCTGGGGCCAACGTCCTGACTTTC
v_gene: TRBV11-1; d_gene: .; abundance: many; j_gene: TRBJ1-1; CDR3aa: CASSLSGGLGTEAFF; CDR3nt: TGTGCCAGCAGCTTAAGTGGAGGTCTTGGGACTGAAGCTTTCTTT
v_gene: TRBV2; d_gene: .; abundance: few; j_gene: TRBJ2-4; CDR3aa: CASSENIQYF; CDR3nt: TGTGCCAGCTCCGAAAACATTCAGTACTTC
v_gene: TRBV27; d_gene: .; abundance: .; j_gene: TRBJ2-7; CDR3aa: CASSSPVRQGGSSYEQYF; CDR3nt: TGTGCCAGCAGTTCCCCCGTCCGACAGGGAGGCTCCTCCTACGAGCAGTACTTC
v_gene: TRBV6-5; d_gene: .; abundance: few; j_gene: TRBJ1-2; CDR3aa: CASSYSQRLNYGYTF; CDR3nt: TGTGCCAGCAGTTACTCCCAGAGACTTAACTATGGCTACACCTTC
v_gene: TRBV27; d_gene: TRBD1; abundance: .; j_gene: TRBJ1-6; CDR3aa: CASSTNPDRLAHSPLHF; CDR3nt: TGTGCCAGCAGCACCAACCCGGACAGGCTGGCACATTCACCCCTCCACTTT
v_gene: TRBV12-3/TRBV12-4; d_gene: .; abundance: .; j_gene: TRBJ1-2; CDR3aa: CASSPSTWVGGYTF; CDR3nt: TGTGCCAGCAGCCCATCTACTTGGGTCGGCGGCTACACCTTC
v_gene: TRBV11-2; d_gene: TRBD1; abundance: few; j_gene: TRBJ2-2; CDR3aa: CASSPGTDTGELFF; CDR3nt: TGTGCCAGCAGCCCTGGGACAGACACCGGGGAGCTGTTTTTT
v_gene: TRBV11-2; d_gene: .; abundance: .; j_gene: TRBJ2-3; CDR3aa: CASSINRPGSTDTQYF; CDR3nt: TGTGCCAGCAGCATAAATCGCCCCGGGAGCACAGATACGCAGTATTTT
v_gene: TRBV4-3; d_gene: TRBD1; abundance: .; j_gene: TRBJ2-1; CDR3aa: CASSPTGDSYNEQFF; CDR3nt: TGCGCCAGCAGTCCCACAGGGGACTCCTACAATGAGCAGTTCTTC
v_gene: TRBV5-1; d_gene: .; abundance: few; j_gene: TRBJ2-1; CDR3aa: CASLFHNEQFF; CDR3nt: TGCGCCAGCCTTTTTCACAATGAGCAGTTCTTC
v_gene: TRBV4-1; d_gene: TRBD1; abundance: .; j_gene: TRBJ2-2; CDR3aa: CASSQEGQGFLFF; CDR3nt: TGCGCCAGCAGCCAAGAGGGACAGGGATTCCTGTTTTTT
v_gene: TRBV5-1; d_gene: TRBD1; abundance: .; j_gene: TRBJ2-5; CDR3aa: CASSPRPRQGSYGETQYF; CDR3nt: TGCGCCAGCAGCCCCCGCCCGCGACAGGGATCGTATGGAGAGACCCAGTACTTC
v_gene: TRBV4-1; d_gene: .; abundance: many; j_gene: TRBJ1-6; CDR3aa: CASRLVGGSSPLHF; CDR3nt: TGCGCCAGCAGGCTAGTGGGCGGGAGTTCACCCCTCCACTTT
v_gene: TRBV6-2/TRBV6-3; d_gene: .; abundance: .; j_gene: TRBJ2-2; CDR3aa: CASGGLNTGELFF; CDR3nt: TGTGCCAGCGGAGGGCTAAACACCGGGGAGCTGTTTTTT
v_gene: TRBV20-1; d_gene: TRBD2; abundance: .; j_gene: TRBJ2-1; CDR3aa: CSAARLAGGREQFF; CDR3nt: TGCAGTGCTGCCCGACTAGCGGGGGGCCGCGAGCAGTTCTTC
v_gene: TRBV3-1; d_gene: TRBD1; abundance: many; j_gene: TRBJ2-1; CDR3aa: CASSHLKGAYEQFF; CDR3nt: TGTGCCAGCAGCCATCTGAAGGGGGCATATGAGCAGTTCTTC
v_gene: TRBV7-9; d_gene: .; abundance: .; j_gene: TRBJ2-5; CDR3aa: CASSLTGTQETQYF; CDR3nt: TGTGCCAGCAGCCTTACAGGGACCCAAGAGACCCAGTACTTC
v_gene: TRBV12-3/TRBV12-4; d_gene: TRBD2; abundance: .; j_gene: TRBJ2-7; CDR3aa: CASSFGGVNEQYF; CDR3nt: TGTGCCAGCAGTTTTGGGGGGGTGAACGAGCAGTACTTC
v_gene: TRBV12-3/TRBV12-4; d_gene: .; abundance: .; j_gene: TRBJ1-1; CDR3aa: CASSSRSYMNTEAFF; CDR3nt: TGTGCCAGCAGCTCCAGGTCCTACATGAACACTGAAGCTTTCTTT
v_gene: TRBV29-1; d_gene: .; abundance: .; j_gene: TRBJ2-5; CDR3aa: CSATTGFGETQYF; CDR3nt: TGCAGCGCAACTACAGGGTTTGGAGAGACCCAGTACTTC
v_gene: TRBV11-2; d_gene: .; abundance: few; j_gene: TRBJ2-3; CDR3aa: CASSLVWAGTDTQYF; CDR3nt: TGTGCCAGCAGCTTAGTGTGGGCTGGCACAGATACGCAGTATTTT
v_gene: TRBV7-6; d_gene: .; abundance: .; j_gene: TRBJ2-2; CDR3aa: CASSLEAESNTGELFF; CDR3nt: TGTGCCAGCAGCTTGGAGGCGGAGTCTAACACCGGGGAGCTGTTTTTT
v_gene: TRBV9; d_gene: TRBD1; abundance: .; j_gene: TRBJ2-2; CDR3aa: CASSAPHRGLGTGELFF; CDR3nt: TGTGCCAGCAGCGCCCCTCACAGGGGGCTGGGCACCGGGGAGCTGTTTTTT
v_gene: TRBV4-3; d_gene: .; abundance: .; j_gene: TRBJ2-6; CDR3aa: CASSQVRAGANVLTF; CDR3nt: TGCGCCAGCAGCCAAGTTCGTGCTGGGGCCAACGTCCTGACTTTC
v_gene: TRBV9; d_gene: .; abundance: .; j_gene: TRBJ1-6; CDR3aa: CASSVEEGNSPLHF; CDR3nt: TGTGCCAGCAGCGTAGAGGAAGGGAATTCACCCCTCCACTTT
v_gene: TRBV9; d_gene: TRBD1; abundance: few; j_gene: TRBJ1-4; CDR3aa: CASSVYGTGANEKLFF; CDR3nt: TGTGCCAGCAGCGTCTACGGGACAGGGGCGAATGAAAAACTGTTTTTT
v_gene: TRBV5-1; d_gene: .; abundance: many; j_gene: TRBJ2-5; CDR3aa: CASSQTSQETQYF; CDR3nt: TGCGCCAGCAGCCAGACATCTCAAGAGACCCAGTACTTC
v_gene: TRBV11-2; d_gene: .; abundance: few; j_gene: TRBJ2-1; CDR3aa: CASSPVPRGPLYNEQFF; CDR3nt: TGTGCCAGCAGCCCAGTACCTAGAGGGCCGCTTTACAATGAGCAGTTCTTC
v_gene: TRBV6-2/TRBV6-3; d_gene: .; abundance: many; j_gene: TRBJ1-2; CDR3aa: CASTVGNYGYTF; CDR3nt: TGTGCCAGCACCGTAGGGAACTATGGCTACACCTTC
v_gene: TRBV7-2; d_gene: TRBD1; abundance: .; j_gene: TRBJ2-1; CDR3aa: CASRRDRATNEQFF; CDR3nt: TGTGCCAGCAGGCGGGACAGGGCCACCAATGAGCAGTTCTTC
v_gene: TRBV3-2; d_gene: .; abundance: few; j_gene: TRBJ1-2; CDR3aa: CASSQDRRAARGYTF; CDR3nt: TGTGCCAGCAGCCAAGATAGGAGGGCCGCTAGGGGCTACACCTTC
v_gene: TRBV11-2; d_gene: .; abundance: many; j_gene: TRBJ2-3; CDR3aa: CASSFTTNTGFRDTQYF; CDR3nt: TGTGCCAGCAGCTTCACGACAAATACAGGGTTTAGAGATACGCAGTATTTT
v_gene: TRBV7-2; d_gene: .; abundance: .; j_gene: TRBJ1-2; CDR3aa: CASSAAGVSYGYTF; CDR3nt: TGTGCCAGCAGCGCTGCAGGCGTTTCCTATGGCTACACCTTC
v_gene: TRBV9; d_gene: .; abundance: .; j_gene: TRBJ2-1; CDR3aa: CASSVSSMNEQFF; CDR3nt: TGTGCCAGCAGCGTATCCAGTATGAATGAGCAGTTCTTC
v_gene: TRBV7-2; d_gene: .; abundance: .; j_gene: TRBJ1-5; CDR3aa: CASSLPGNQPQHF; CDR3nt: TGTGCCAGCAGCCTGCCGGGGAATCAGCCCCAGCATTTT
v_gene: TRBV2; d_gene: .; abundance: .; j_gene: TRBJ1-5; CDR3aa: CASSELGQGGYQPQHF; CDR3nt: TGTGCCAGCAGTGAATTGGGGCAGGGAGGGTATCAGCCCCAGCATTTT
v_gene: TRBV12-3/TRBV12-4; d_gene: TRBD1; abundance: few; j_gene: TRBJ2-5; CDR3aa: CASSIGQGAGETQYF; CDR3nt: TGTGCCAGCAGTATCGGACAGGGGGCGGGAGAGACCCAGTACTTC
v_gene: TRBV3-1; d_gene: .; abundance: .; j_gene: TRBJ2-5; CDR3aa: CASSQQLVGASGETQYF; CDR3nt: TGTGCCAGCAGCCAACAATTGGTGGGGGCCTCCGGGGAGACCCAGTACTTC
v_gene: TRBV6-2/TRBV6-3; d_gene: .; abundance: few; j_gene: TRBJ2-3; CDR3aa: CASSQDWSLPDTQYF; CDR3nt: TGTGCCAGCAGCCAAGACTGGTCCCTGCCAGATACGCAGTATTTT
v_gene: TRBV29-1; d_gene: .; abundance: .; j_gene: TRBJ1-1; CDR3aa: CSVSHTEAFF; CDR3nt: TGCAGCGTTTCTCACACTGAAGCTTTCTTT
v_gene: TRBV18; d_gene: TRBD1; abundance: .; j_gene: TRBJ1-4; CDR3aa: CASSRDRGTNLLFF; CDR3nt: TGTGCCAGCTCAAGGGACAGGGGAACAAATTTGCTGTTTTTT
v_gene: TRBV19; d_gene: .; abundance: few; j_gene: TRBJ1-5; CDR3aa: CASSPEAGHSNQPQHF; CDR3nt: TGTGCCAGTAGTCCGGAAGCGGGGCATAGCAATCAGCCCCAGCATTTT
v_gene: TRBV20-1; d_gene: .; abundance: .; j_gene: TRBJ1-1; CDR3aa: CSASRQSNTEAFF; CDR3nt: TGCAGTGCTAGCCGGCAGTCGAACACTGAAGCTTTCTTT
v_gene: TRBV29-1; d_gene: .; abundance: many; j_gene: TRBJ2-7; CDR3aa: CSGFFGSYEQYF; CDR3nt: TGCAGCGGATTTTTTGGGTCCTACGAGCAGTACTTC
v_gene: TRBV6-1; d_gene: .; abundance: few; j_gene: TRBJ2-5; CDR3aa: CASSELEETQYF; CDR3nt: TGTGCCAGCAGTGAACTAGAAGAGACCCAGTACTTC
v_gene: TRBV4-1; d_gene: .; abundance: few; j_gene: TRBJ1-5; CDR3aa: CASSQGPFAGNQPQHF; CDR3nt: TGCGCCAGCAGCCAAGGGCCCTTTGCGGGGAATCAGCCCCAGCATTTT
v_gene: TRBV12-3/TRBV12-4; d_gene: .; abundance: .; j_gene: TRBJ2-4; CDR3aa: CASSFWEGIAKNIQYF; CDR3nt: TGTGCCAGCAGTTTTTGGGAAGGGATAGCCAAAAACATTCAGTACTTC
v_gene: TRBV4-1; d_gene: .; abundance: .; j_gene: TRBJ2-7; CDR3aa: CASSQDRTAASYEQYF; CDR3nt: TGCGCCAGCAGCCAAGATAGGACAGCTGCCTCCTACGAGCAGTACTTC
v_gene: TRBV5-1; d_gene: .; abundance: few; j_gene: TRBJ1-2; CDR3aa: CASSLEQTYGYTF; CDR3nt: TGCGCCAGCAGCTTGGAACAGACCTATGGCTACACCTTC
v_gene: TRBV28; d_gene: .; abundance: many; j_gene: TRBJ1-1; CDR3aa: CASSLSGFLGTEAFF; CDR3nt: TGTGCCAGCAGTTTATCCGGGTTTCTCGGAACTGAAGCTTTCTTT
v_gene: TRBV2; d_gene: .; abundance: few; j_gene: TRBJ1-5; CDR3aa: CASSEGTGNQPQHF; CDR3nt: TGTGCCAGCAGTGAAGGGACAGGCAATCAGCCCCAGCATTTT
v_gene: TRBV4-3; d_gene: TRBD2; abundance: .; j_gene: TRBJ2-5; CDR3aa: CASSQETGGWPQYF; CDR3nt: TGCGCCAGCAGCCAAGAGACGGGGGGTTGGCCCCAGTACTTC
v_gene: TRBV3-1; d_gene: .; abundance: .; j_gene: TRBJ1-5; CDR3aa: CASSQETDNQPQHF; CDR3nt: TGTGCCAGCAGCCAAGAGACGGACAATCAGCCCCAGCATTTT
v_gene: TRBV20-1; d_gene: .; abundance: .; j_gene: TRBJ2-3; CDR3aa: CSARVRVGTDTQYF; CDR3nt: TGCAGTGCTAGAGTCAGGGTAGGCACAGATACGCAGTATTTT
v_gene: TRBV28; d_gene: .; abundance: .; j_gene: TRBJ2-2; CDR3aa: CASSLLQNTGELFF; CDR3nt: TGTGCCAGCAGTTTATTACAGAACACCGGGGAGCTGTTTTTT